These 12 T cell receptor beta chains were sequenced from one sample in a study of blood T cell repertoires in COVID-19. Clones were read by immunoSEQ multiplex PCR, and TCRdb kept only the in-frame ones, dropping some. Among more than 200,000 clones listed, 80% to 90% were seen once. The sample comprised PBMCs or T cells enriched from blood (not recorded which). The receptors come from a young man in a cohort exposed to, infected with or recovered from COVID-19 (not recorded which).

The chain couples TRBV10-3 to TRBJ2-6; perhaps TRBD2 as D (7 bases). V dropped 7 bases and J dropped 2 bases, with 21 bases sitting between them. Looked up from germline, CDR1 is ENHRY and CDR2 is SYGVKD. This CDR3 comprises 18 residues. The CDR3 protein is CAIKVTRGEGAGANVLTF. CDR3 nucleotide sequence: TGTGCCATCAAGGTTACAAGAGGGGAGGGGGCTGGGGCCAACGTCCTGACTTTC.

The V gene is TRBV5-1, the J gene TRBJ2-1, with a tentative D call TRBD1 (7 bases). The germline V gene has CDR1 SGHRS and CDR2 YFSETQ. The CDR3 extends over 16 amino acids. V dropped 4 bases and J dropped 7 bases, with 21 bases sitting between them. The CDR3: CASSHQGGGGINEQFF. The DNA for the CDR3 is TGCGCCAGCAGCCACCAAGGTGGAGGGGGCATTAATGAGCAGTTCTTC. The full variable domain, rest sourced from reference TRBV5-1 and TRBJ2-1, is KAGVTQTPRYLIKTRGQQVTLSCSPISGHRSVSWYQQTPGQGLQFLFEYFSETQRNKGNFPGRFSGRQFSNSRSEMNVSTLELGDSALYLCASSHQGGGGINEQFFGPGTRLTVL.

The rearrangement joins TRBV5-1 to TRBJ2-7, with D tentatively TRBD1 (7 bases). The CDR3 consists of 14 residues. Between the trimmed V and J ends, which lost 3 bases and 3 bases, there was a span of 13 bases. From germline, CDR1 is SGHRS and CDR2 YFSETQ. DNA of the CDR3: TGCGCCAGCAGCTATTCAGGGGGGATCTACGAGCAGTACTTC. Amino acids: CASSYSGGIYEQYF.

This clone appeared once. The chain carries TRBV5-1 and TRBJ2-2; D is perhaps TRBD1 (6 bases). Germline V gene lookup returns CDR1 SGHRS and CDR2 YFSETQ. V dropped 0 bases and J dropped 11 bases, with 14 bases sitting between them. The CDR3 runs to 14 residues. The CDR3 DNA reads TGCGCCAGCAGCTTGGCAGGGACACCGGGAGAGCTGTTTTTT. Protein sequence: CASSLAGTPGELFF.

The chain couples TRBV11-2 to TRBJ2-1; D is possibly TRBD1 (5 bases). V lost 6 bases and J lost 4, with 19 bases in between. Germline CDR1 SGHAT, CDR2 FQNNGV. CDR3 length: 16 residues. The CDR3 DNA follows: TGTGCCAGCAGGTGGCTAGGGGAAGGCTTTTACAATGAGCAGTTCTTC. This codes for CASRWLGEGFYNEQFF. Together with reference TRBV11-2 and TRBJ2-1, the CDR3 gives the full variable domain: EAGVAQSPRYKIIEKRQSVAFWCNPISGHATLYWYQQILGQGPKLLIQFQNNGVVDDSQLPKDRFSAERLKGVDSTLKIQPAKLEDSAVYLCASRWLGEGFYNEQFFGPGTRLTVL.

The rearrangement links TRBV21-1 to TRBJ2-2; the DNA was not compared with TRBD1, the D call given in the table. TRBV21-1 is a listed pseudogene. The CDR3 sequence is 16 residues long. CDR3 sequence: CASSDRDRGGTGELFF. In DNA, the CDR3 is TGTGCCAGCAGCGACCGGGACAGGGGGGGCACCGGGGAGCTGTTTTTT.

The chain joins TRBV5-1 to TRBJ2-2, with D maybe TRBD1 (6 bases). The CDR3 has 14 amino acids. Trimming left V 0 bases short and J 6 bases short, with 9 bases between. Germline V CDR1 and CDR2: SGHRS, YFSETQ. As DNA, the CDR3 is TGCGCCAGCAGCTTGGACAGGGAAGCCGGGGAGCTGTTTTTT. Protein sequence: CASSLDREAGELFF.

This clone occurred a few times. This sequence joins TRBV3-1 (or the pseudogene TRBV3-2) and TRBJ2-7; 7 bases map to TRBD2. The CDR3 runs 17 residues. After removal of 1 base from V and 3 bases from J, the junction contained 12 bases not matched to a gene. CDR1 and CDR2 (germline): LGHDT, YNNKEL (reference sequence). The CDR3 DNA reads as TGTGCCAGCAGCCAAGGTGTGGCGAGCGGGGTTAACTACGAGCAGTACTTC. Translated, it gives CASSQGVASGVNYEQYF.

The V gene is TRBV14, the J gene TRBJ2-2; no definite D call. V dropped 6 bases and J dropped 0 bases, with 11 bases sitting between them. CDR1 and CDR2 (germline): SGHDN, FVKESK. The CDR3 has 15 residues. The CDR3: CASSQQKTNTGELFF. The CDR3 region has the DNA TGTGCCAGCAGTCAACAGAAAACGAACACCGGGGAGCTGTTTTTT.

The chain has TRBV6-1 and TRBJ1-5, with a possible D match to TRBD1 (6 bases). CDR3 size: 19 residues. V lost 4 bases and J lost 0, with 22 bases in between. Germline CDR1 reads MNHNS; CDR2 reads SASEGT. CDR3 residues: CASSALPPGTRDSNQPQHF. In DNA, the CDR3 is TGTGCCAGCAGTGCTTTACCGCCCGGGACACGGGATAGCAATCAGCCCCAGCATTTT.

The chain joins TRBV7-2 to TRBJ1-1; a weak D match, TRBD1 (5 bases). The CDR3 is 14 amino acids. Germline V gene sequence: CDR1 SGHTA, CDR2 FQGNSA. Trimming removed 2 bases at V and 5 bases at J, with 12 bases between. The CDR3 DNA is TGTGCCAGCAGCTTATGGGGGGTGGGGACTGAAGCTTTCTTT. Translating gives CASSLWGVGTEAFF. Full variable domain (remainder filled in from reference TRBV7-2 and TRBJ1-1): GAGVSQSPSNKVTEKGKDVELRCDPISGHTALYWYRQSLGQGLEFLIYFQGNSAPDKSGLPSDRFSAERTGGSVSTLTIQRTQQEDSAVYLCASSLWGVGTEAFFGQGTRLTVV.

J is TRBJ2-1 and V is TRBV5-1, with 9 positions matching TRBD2. The V gene end was trimmed by 0 bases and the J gene end by 2 bases; junction bases not matched to a gene: 6. This CDR3 spans 17 amino acids. Per germline, CDR1 SGHRS and CDR2 YFSETQ. The CDR3 sequence is CASSLAGGGGAYNEQFF. The CDR3, as DNA: TGCGCCAGCAGCTTGGCCGGCGGCGGGGGGGCCTACAATGAGCAGTTCTTC.